Each of the 20 T cell receptor beta chains below was sequenced from the same sample in a study of shared T cell receptors in the human thymus. Repertoires were generated with immunoSEQ multiplex PCR, while TCRdb's copy carries only in-frame clones and drops some. The sample has around 340,000 clones; 95% are singletons. Sequencing was done on a sample of thymocytes. The receptors derive from a human donor.

This sequence joins TRBV11-1 and TRBJ2-5; 10 bases fit TRBD1. With 2 bases clipped from V and 4 bases from J, the junction kept 7 bases outside the gene matches. CDR1 is SGHAT and CDR2 is FQDESV in the germline V gene (reference sequence). The CDR3 sequence is 16 residues long. DNA of the CDR3: TGTGCCAGCAGCTTATTCGAGGACAGGGGGTCAGAGACCCAGTACTTC. Residues: CASSLFEDRGSETQYF.

J is TRBJ2-7 and V is TRBV19, with 9 bases matching TRBD2. CDR1 is LNHDA and CDR2 is SQIVND in the germline V gene (reference sequence). Trimming at V came to 3 bases and at J to 4 bases, leaving 7 bases not matched to a gene. This CDR3 has 15 amino acids. In DNA form, the CDR3 reads TGTGCCAGTAGTATCGATCTAGCGGGGAAATACGAGCAGTACTTC. This codes for CASSIDLAGKYEQYF.

The chain has TRBV4-1 and TRBJ2-1; unclear D gene. Germline loops: CDR1 MGHRA, CDR2 YSYEKL. V was trimmed by 0 bases and J by 7 bases, leaving 10 bases between them. CDR3 length: 14 amino acids. CDR3 bases: TGCGCCAGCAGCCAAGAAGGGTACACAAATGAGCAGTTCTTC. Amino acids: CASSQEGYTNEQFF.

The chain joins TRBV27 to TRBJ1-2, with 7 bases fitting TRBD1. The length of the CDR3 is 15 residues. Trimming at V came to 5 bases and at J to 6 bases, leaving 12 bases not matched to a gene. The germline gives CDR1 MNHEY, CDR2 SMNVEV (reference sequence). The CDR3 sequence: CASSLHSTGEHGYTF. The CDR3 DNA reads as TGTGCCAGCAGTCTTCACTCTACAGGGGAACATGGCTACACCTTC.

The CDR3 DNA reads as TGTGCCAGCAGCTTTAGCTACACCGGGGAGCTGTTTTTT. It codes for CASSFSYTGELFF. The J gene is TRBJ2-2, the V gene TRBV9; D remains unclear. With 4 bases removed from V and 3 bases from J, the gap between germline ends came to 7 bases. This CDR3 contains 13 residues. Germline CDR1 is SGDLS and CDR2 is YYNGEE.

The gene calls are TRBV18 and TRBJ1-5; D perhaps matches TRBD1 (5 bases). V lost 6 bases and J lost 7, with 10 bases in between. The CDR3 consists of 12 residues. The germline V gene encodes CDR1 KGHSH and CDR2 LQKENI. The DNA of the CDR3 is TGTGCCAGCTCCCCCCGGGGGCAGCCCCAGCATTTT. It codes for CASSPRGQPQHF. Complete variable domain (other parts from reference TRBV18 and TRBJ1-5): NAGVMQNPRHLVRRRGQEARLRCSPMKGHSHVYWYRQLPEEGLKFMVYLQKENIIDESGMPKERFSAEFPKEGPSILRIQQVVRGDSAAYFCASSPRGQPQHFGDGTRLSIL.

V gene TRBV25-1 combines with J gene TRBJ1-5; D is undetermined. The CDR3 sequence is 14 residues long. V lost 1 base and J 4 bases, leaving 8 bases between the germline ends. Germline V gene data show CDR1 as MGHDK and CDR2 as SYGVNS. The CDR3 DNA follows: TGTGCCAGCAGTGAATCGCCCCGAAATCAGCCCCAGCATTTT. It codes for CASSESPRNQPQHF.

V gene TRBV7-9 combines with J gene TRBJ1-4; possible D gene TRBD1, 5 bases. The CDR3 consists of 15 residues. Germline CDR1 reads SEHNR; CDR2 reads FQNEAQ (reference sequence). Trimming shortened V by 1 base and J by 8 bases, and 14 bases separated the two germline ends. CDR3 loop: CASSLEGREEEKLFF. The CDR3 region has the DNA TGTGCCAGCAGCTTAGAAGGCAGGGAAGAAGAAAAACTGTTTTTT.

The rearrangement joins TRBV6-1 to TRBJ1-4, with TRBD1 matching over 7 bases. CDR1 and CDR2 (germline): MNHNS, SASEGT. CDR3 size: 16 residues. Trimming took 2 bases from V and 6 from J; bases not matched to a gene: 9. CDR3 sequence (DNA): TGTGCCAGCAGTGAATACCGTGGGACAGCGGATGAAAAACTGTTTTTT. This encodes CASSEYRGTADEKLFF.

The rearrangement joins TRBV2 to TRBJ2-7, with D perhaps matching TRBD1 or TRBD2 (5 bases each). The CDR3 runs 14 residues. V dropped 7 bases and J dropped 5 bases, with 18 bases sitting between them. The germline V gene encodes CDR1 SNHLY and CDR2 FYNNEI. Written as DNA, the CDR3 is TGTGCCAGCACCCGGGCCCTGAGGGGCCACGAGCAGTACTTC. Its translation is CASTRALRGHEQYF.

This chain connects TRBV7-2 to TRBJ2-7, with D maybe TRBD1 (5 bases). In germline, CDR1 is SGHTA, CDR2 FQGNSA. CDR3 size: 17 residues. With 0 bases removed from V and 2 bases from J, the gap between germline ends came to 17 bases. The CDR3 nucleotides read TGTGCCAGCAGCTTAGCGTTGAAGGGGCCGACTCCCTACGAGCAGTACTTC. Residues: CASSLALKGPTPYEQYF.

In this sample, this clone turned up a few times. This chain links TRBV5-1 with TRBJ2-7, with TRBD2 as a possible D gene (7 bases). V was clipped by 0 bases and J by 2 bases, with 15 bases between them. The CDR3 is 16 amino acids. The V gene's germline CDR1 is SGHRS and CDR2 YFSETQ. CDR3 region: CASSLGRGTSTYEQYF. The CDR3 DNA is TGCGCCAGCAGCTTGGGGCGGGGGACATCTACCTACGAGCAGTACTTC.

The genes are TRBV5-1 and TRBJ2-3; tentatively, D is TRBD1 (5 bases). Trimming stripped 0 bases from V and 3 bases from J, with 14 bases between. This CDR3 spans 16 amino acids. Germline CDR1 reads SGHRS; CDR2 reads YFSETQ. DNA for the CDR3: TGCGCCAGCAGCTTGGAAGGGGCCTTACGTACAGATACGCAGTATTTT. It translates to CASSLEGALRTDTQYF.

This rearrangement joins TRBV28 to TRBJ1-2, with D unresolved. V lost 6 bases to trimming and J lost 0 bases, with 17 bases between them. This CDR3 is 16 amino acids long. Germline V gene lookup returns CDR1 MDHEN and CDR2 SYDVKM. The CDR3 DNA sequence: TGTGCCAGCAGCCTGTCTCGGGTCTGGGCTAACTATGGCTACACCTTC. Translation gives CASSLSRVWANYGYTF.

The chain is built from TRBV27 and TRBJ1-5; D remains ambiguous. In germline, CDR1 is MNHEY, CDR2 SMNVEV (reference sequence). The CDR3 consists of 17 residues. Trimming cost V 8 bases and J 3 bases, with 23 bases left between them. This CDR3 is CASLPSSPRLTNQPQHF. The DNA for the CDR3 is TGTGCCAGCTTACCCTCCTCCCCCCGGCTGACCAATCAGCCCCAGCATTTT.

V and J are TRBV29-1 and TRBJ1-1; possible D gene TRBD1, 6 bases. This CDR3 has 15 residues. Trimming took 7 bases from V and 3 from J, leaving 21 bases between them. CDR1 and CDR2 (germline): SQVTM, ANQGSEA. The CDR3 sequence is CSARDTRGWYTEAFF. The CDR3 DNA is TGCAGCGCCCGGGACACTCGAGGTTGGTACACTGAAGCTTTCTTT.

The V gene is TRBV7-9, the J gene TRBJ2-2; 8 bases line up with TRBD2. The germline CDR1 and CDR2 sequences are SEHNR and FQNEAQ (reference sequence). V lost 1 base to trimming and J lost 1 base; unmatched junction nucleotides: 11. The CDR3 extends over 19 amino acids. The CDR3 reads CASSLGQLAAPGNTGELFF. CDR3 in DNA: TGTGCCAGCAGCTTAGGCCAACTAGCGGCCCCTGGGAACACCGGGGAGCTGTTTTTT.

The rearrangement uses TRBV4-2 and TRBJ1-1; TRBD1 is a possible D gene (5 bases). Germline CDR1 reads LGHNA; CDR2 reads YNFKEQ. This CDR3 comprises 17 residues. Trimming took off 0 bases at V and 5 bases at J, with 19 bases between the two ends. CDR3 in amino acids: CASSQESKRSGPTEAFF. In DNA form, the CDR3 reads TGTGCCAGCAGCCAAGAGAGCAAGAGGTCAGGGCCTACTGAAGCTTTCTTT.

The chain employs TRBV14 and TRBJ2-5; 8 bases map to TRBD1. The length of the CDR3 is 16 residues. Germline V gene lookup returns CDR1 SGHDN and CDR2 FVKESK. The junction had 7 bases not matched to a gene; V was cut back by 0 bases and J by 4 bases. CDR3 region: CASSQDPQGAGETQYF. The CDR3 coding sequence is TGTGCCAGCAGCCAAGATCCCCAGGGGGCAGGAGAGACCCAGTACTTC.

The chain uses TRBV27 and TRBJ2-6; D remains unclear. The germline V gene encodes CDR1 MNHEY and CDR2 SMNVEV (reference sequence). Trimming stripped 2 bases from V and 0 bases from J, with 17 bases between. This CDR3 region has 19 residues. Written as DNA, the CDR3 is TGTGCCAGCAGTTTACGGCGGAAAAAGGGCCGCTCTGGGGCCAACGTCCTGACTTTC. It encodes CASSLRRKKGRSGANVLTF.